Each of the 16 T cell receptor beta chains below was sequenced from the same sample in a study of blood T cell repertoires in COVID-19. Only in-frame clones appear in the TCRdb table, and some are missing; sequencing was by immunoSEQ multiplex PCR. The sample holds 150,000 to 200,000 clones, about nine tenths seen once. Input material: PBMCs or T cells enriched from blood (not recorded which). All receptors come from a woman aged 18-29 years who had recovered from COVID-19.

The chain has TRBV2 and TRBJ1-1, with D hard to call. This CDR3 contains 13 residues. The germline V and J ends were trimmed by 4 bases and 6 bases, with 12 bases remaining between them. Germline CDR1 reads SNHLY; CDR2 reads FYNNEI. CDR3 sequence: CASSAQQSSEAFF. For the CDR3, the DNA is TGTGCCAGCAGTGCCCAACAGTCATCTGAAGCTTTCTTT. Complete variable domain (other parts from reference TRBV2 and TRBJ1-1): EPEVTQTPSHQVTQMGQEVILRCVPISNHLYFYWYRQILGQKVEFLVSFYNNEISEKSEIFDDQFSVERPDGSNFTLKIRSTKLEDSAMYFCASSAQQSSEAFFGQGTRLTVV.

There are a few counts of this clone. This rearrangement joins TRBV6-2 or TRBV6-3 to TRBJ2-7, with TRBD2 matching 12 bases. The CDR3 loop spans 15 amino acids. Trimming at V came to 2 bases and at J to 4 bases, leaving 3 bases not matched to a gene. The germline gives CDR1 MNHEY, CDR2 SVGEGT. The CDR3 protein is CASSYEGTSGYEQYF. The CDR3 nucleotides read TGTGCCAGCAGTTACGAGGGGACTAGCGGGTACGAGCAGTACTTC.

V and J are TRBV30 and TRBJ2-1; 10 nucleotides agree with TRBD1. The CDR3 runs 16 residues. The germline V gene encodes CDR1 GTSNPN and CDR2 SVGIG (reference sequence). The V and J ends lost 0 bases and 2 bases, in that order; junction bases with no gene match: 4. In nucleotides, the CDR3 is TGTGCCTGGAGTGTACTAGGGACAGGGGCCTACAATGAGCAGTTCTTC. Translating it yields CAWSVLGTGAYNEQFF.

This clone was recorded only once. Other nucleotide sequences from this sample produce the same CDR3. The chain couples TRBV29-1 to TRBJ2-7; D is uncertain. From germline, CDR1 is SQVTM and CDR2 ANQGSEA. The length of the CDR3 is 11 residues. The ends were cut back, 6 bases at V and 3 bases at J, with 9 bases in the middle. The CDR3 sequence is CSVATGYEQYF. In DNA form, the CDR3 reads TGCAGCGTAGCGACTGGCTACGAGCAGTACTTC.

The chain recombines TRBV5-6 with TRBJ2-5; 13 bases line up with TRBD2. Germline trimming cut 4 bases from V and 1 base from J; bases unmatched to any gene: 7. The CDR3 runs 17 residues. Germline lookup yields CDR1 SGHDT and CDR2 YYEEEE. The CDR3 here is CASSPRLAGGRQETQYF. The CDR3 DNA follows: TGTGCCAGCAGCCCTAGACTAGCGGGAGGACGCCAAGAGACCCAGTACTTC.

The V gene is TRBV6-5, the J gene TRBJ2-7; 9 bases match TRBD2. This CDR3 is 12 amino acids long. Per the germline V gene, CDR1 is MNHEY and CDR2 is SVGAGI. Trimming at V came to 9 bases and at J to 3 bases, leaving 3 bases not matched to a gene. For the CDR3, the DNA is TGTGCCAGTATAGCGGGAGTCTACGAGCAGTACTTC. It translates to CASIAGVYEQYF.

The chain is built from TRBV30 and TRBJ1-2, with TRBD1 as a possible D gene (6 bases). The CDR3 runs 14 residues. In germline, CDR1 is GTSNPN, CDR2 SVGIG (reference sequence). Trimming took 1 base from V and 1 from J, leaving 10 bases between them. CDR3 in amino acids: CAWSEGQFNYGYTF. In DNA, the CDR3 is TGTGCCTGGAGTGAAGGACAGTTTAACTATGGCTACACCTTC.

A word on this clone: This sample also contains other DNA sequences that code for the same CDR3. The V call is TRBV5-1, the J call TRBJ2-2; 11 nucleotides match TRBD2. The CDR3 is 15 residues long. J lost 5 bases, V lost 0 bases, and 0 bases had no gene match. Germline V gives CDR1 SGHRS, CDR2 YFSETQ. The CDR3 coding sequence is TGCGCCAGCAGCTTGGGACTAGCGGGAACCGGGGAGCTGTTTTTT. Encoded protein: CASSLGLAGTGELFF.

This clone was seen just once. The chain employs TRBV3-1 (or the pseudogene TRBV3-2) and TRBJ2-1, with D possibly being TRBD2 (5 bases). The germline V gene encodes CDR1 LGHDT and CDR2 YNNKEL (reference sequence). The V gene lost 4 bases and the J gene lost 12 bases, with 10 bases spanning the gap. The CDR3 sequence is 11 residues long. The CDR3 loop is CASSPGEGQFF. In nucleotides, the CDR3 is TGTGCCAGCAGCCCTGGAGAGGGGCAGTTCTTC.

This chain uses TRBV3-1 (or the pseudogene TRBV3-2) with TRBJ2-5, with 8 bases matching TRBD1. V lost 0 bases and J lost 3; bases outside the gene matches: 9. The CDR3 consists of 17 residues. Germline CDR1 and CDR2: LGHDT and YNNKEL (reference sequence). The CDR3 DNA reads as TGTGCCAGCAGCCAAGAAAGCCCCCCGGACAGGGAAGAGACCCAGTACTTC. As protein: CASSQESPPDREETQYF.

The chain couples TRBV5-6 to TRBJ2-7; unclear D gene. V lost 0 bases, J lost 2 bases, and 6 bases lay in between. This CDR3 comprises 13 residues. Germline V gives CDR1 SGHDT, CDR2 YYEEEE. CDR3 nucleotide sequence: TGTGCCAGCAGCTTGGCCTTAACCTACGAGCAGTACTTC. This translates into CASSLALTYEQYF.

V gene TRBV7-2 combines with J gene TRBJ1-2; D possibly corresponds to TRBD1 (5 bases). The V gene lost 1 base and the J gene lost 0 bases, with 6 bases spanning the gap. CDR1 and CDR2 from the germline V gene are SGHTA and FQGNSA. The CDR3 contains 14 residues. CDR3 loop: CASSLDRTNYGYTF. The CDR3 DNA reads TGTGCCAGCAGCTTAGACAGGACTAACTATGGCTACACCTTC.

In this sample, this clone turned up once. The chain is built from TRBV19 and TRBJ2-4; no clear D gene. Germline CDR1 and CDR2: LNHDA and SQIVND (reference sequence). V shed 8 bases and J shed 7 bases, with 12 bases lying between them. There are 12 residues in the CDR3. As DNA, the CDR3 is TGTGCCAGTGGCACATCCAGTAACATTCAGTACTTC. Translated: CASGTSSNIQYF.

The V gene is TRBV5-4, the J gene TRBJ2-7; possible D gene TRBD2, 6 bases. The V end lost 3 bases, the J end lost 1 base, and 11 bases lay between the germline ends. This CDR3 is built from 14 residues. Germline V gene data show CDR1 as SGHNT and CDR2 as YYREEE (reference sequence). The CDR3: CASSYGTRSYEQYF. The CDR3 bases are TGTGCCAGCAGCTATGGGACTCGATCCTACGAGCAGTACTTC.

The chain recombines TRBV7-2 with TRBJ2-3; D not resolved. The CDR3 runs to 15 residues. V was trimmed by 9 bases and J by 0 bases, leaving 16 bases between them. CDR1 and CDR2 from the germline V gene are SGHTA and FQGNSA. In DNA form, the CDR3 reads TGTGCCAGTGGTCCAGGCCTCTGGAGCACAGATACGCAGTATTTT. Translating gives CASGPGLWSTDTQYF.

This clone was picked up one time. The rearrangement uses TRBV4-2 and TRBJ2-3, with D perhaps TRBD2 (6 bases). Germline assignment: CDR1 LGHNA and CDR2 YNFKEQ. V was pared by 2 bases and J by 2 bases, with 11 bases between. This CDR3 is built from 15 residues. This CDR3 is CASSQSRGITDTQYF. As DNA, the CDR3 is TGTGCCAGCAGCCAAAGCCGGGGGATCACAGATACGCAGTATTTT.